The text below deals with one T cell receptor (beta chain). CDR3 length: 17 amino acids. The V segment lost 1 base and the J segment 1 base; nucleotides outside the gene matches: 5. Germline V gives CDR1 SEHNR, CDR2 FQNEAQ (reference sequence). The sample comes from a study of blood T cells in healthy people across ages. Next came a second PCR, run for about 7 to 12 cycles, which used a sample-barcoded 5' primer along with a J-beta primer mix. TCRdb ran MiXCR on the 5' RACE reads and lists one entry per CDR3 protein. Altogether about 800,000 distinct CDR3 sequences are present, 58% being singletons, with the ten largest covering around 22%.

The sample taken for sequencing was blood. The TCR comes from a man in his thirties or forties in good health. This sequence joins TRBV7-9 and TRBJ2-2; 8 bases are a match to TRBD1. The CDR3 protein is CASSLVFGTGNTGELFF. CDR3 nucleotides: TGTGCCAGCAGCTTAGTGTTCGGGACAGGGAACACCGGGGAGCTGTTTTTT.